Below are 6 T cell receptor beta chains sequenced from a single sample in a study of glioma-infiltrating T cells after dendritic cell vaccination. Sequencing was performed with immunoSEQ multiplex PCR; in TCRdb, only in-frame clones are kept and a portion is missing. The sample comprises 95,000 to 110,000 clones, roughly 79% of which are singletons, and approximately 12% rests with the top ten. Here the sequenced sample was blood, taken before dendritic cell vaccination. These receptors originate from a human donor with glioblastoma.

The chain uses TRBV13 and TRBJ2-7; no firm D call. This CDR3 spans 14 amino acids. The germline gives CDR1 PRHDT, CDR2 FYEKMQ (reference sequence). The V and J ends lost 2 bases and 7 bases respectively, with 15 bases between them. As DNA, the CDR3 is TGTGCCAGCAGCTTAAAAACCGCCGCCAGAGAGCAGTACTTC. It codes for CASSLKTAAREQYF.

V and J are TRBV28 and TRBJ1-4; 7 nucleotides line up with TRBD1. The length of the CDR3 is 13 residues. After removal of 6 bases from V and 8 bases from J, the junction contained 6 bases not matched to a gene. Germline V gene lookup returns CDR1 MDHEN and CDR2 SYDVKM. This CDR3 is CASSQGGREKLFF. In DNA, the CDR3 is TGTGCCAGCAGCCAAGGGGGCCGAGAAAAACTGTTTTTT.

This chain links TRBV18 with TRBJ2-2; TRBD1 agrees at 7 bases. The CDR3 spans 14 residues. Germline V gene data show CDR1 as KGHSH and CDR2 as LQKENI. With V trimmed by 1 base and J by 7 bases, 3 bases remained unmatched. The CDR3 is CASSPQRTGGELFF. The CDR3 coding sequence is TGTGCCAGCTCACCACAGAGGACAGGCGGGGAGCTGTTTTTT.

The chain is built from TRBV19 and TRBJ2-2; D is unresolved. Germline CDR1 is LNHDA and CDR2 is SQIVND (reference sequence). The CDR3 is 14 residues long. V was pared by 3 bases and J by 0 bases, with 5 bases between. The CDR3 region is CASSISTNTGELFF. The CDR3 DNA is TGTGCCAGTAGTATTTCCACGAACACCGGGGAGCTGTTTTTT.

The CDR3 coding sequence is TGTGCCAGTAGTATAGCTTACGGAGGGGCGTCCTACAATGAGCAGTTCTTC. Encoded protein: CASSIAYGGASYNEQFF. V usage is TRBV19 and J usage is TRBJ2-1; maybe TRBD2 (6 bases). The CDR3 contains 17 residues. V lost 1 base and J lost 1, with 14 bases in between. Germline assignment: CDR1 LNHDA and CDR2 SQIVND (reference sequence).

This clone was recorded once. The chain recombines TRBV18 with TRBJ1-1; D may be TRBD1 (6 bases). Per germline, CDR1 KGHSH and CDR2 LQKENI. The CDR3 contains 16 residues. The V gene lost 2 bases and the J gene lost 3 bases, with 16 bases spanning the gap. The CDR3 coding sequence is TGTGCCAGCTCACCATATGGGGAGGGGGGTGACACTGAAGCTTTCTTT. It yields the protein CASSPYGEGGDTEAFF.